A selection of T cell receptor beta chains follows, all from one sample in a study of cytomegalovirus exposure and HLA in healthy donors. Here immunoSEQ multiplex PCR was the method, and the copy in TCRdb shows in-frame clones only, minus some. The top ten hold 1.6% of the sample, which has about 190,000 clones, 80% to 85% seen once. Sequencing was done on a sample of PBMCs. The receptors were sampled from a middle-aged man in good health and CMV-seronegative. The CDR3 runs from the conserved cysteine through the conserved F or W. The order of the fields is V gene, J gene, CDR3 protein.

>TRBV7-9|TRBJ2-4
CASSLGQGVAKNIQYF
>TRBV7-9|TRBJ2-7
CASSLTSAHEQYF
>TRBV5-1|TRBJ2-1
CASSLRQGRNEQFF
>TRBV29-1|TRBJ1-1
CSVEDGGGTEAFF
>TRBV11-3|TRBJ2-1
CASSLDGGGGTYNEQFF
>TRBV10-3|TRBJ2-1
CAISESLREAPNEQFF
>TRBV19|TRBJ2-2
CASTRTGGTGELFF
>TRBV5-1|TRBJ2-7
CASSPVFSYEQYF
>TRBV4-1|TRBJ1-5
CASSQKSTQPQHF
>TRBV12-5|TRBJ2-3
CASGLPAGGGETDTQYF
>TRBV10-3|TRBJ2-5
CAIRSSGSGETQYF
>TRBV9|TRBJ2-7
CASSVGPGKSYEQYF
>TRBV27|TRBJ1-1
CASSPLWTGKNTEAFF
>TRBV7-2|TRBJ2-1
CASSLVSLAGGEQFF
>TRBV7-2|TRBJ2-5
CASSPRSQETQYF
>TRBV6-5|TRBJ2-7
CASSYSDRGLYEQYF
>TRBV6-1|TRBJ1-1
CASSKGLNTEAFF
>TRBV15|TRBJ2-1
CATSSGLASYNEQFF
>TRBV19|TRBJ1-2
CASSKTTGYYGYTF
>TRBV7-2|TRBJ2-1
CASSSQRSSYNEQFF
>TRBV19|TRBJ2-7
CASSSQGYEQYF
>TRBV7-9|TRBJ2-3
CSSTPRDRPTDTQYF
>TRBV28|TRBJ2-6
CASGQGSTGANVLTF
>TRBV5-1|TRBJ1-2
CASILLLTGTGNGYTF
>TRBV9|TRBJ2-7
CASSPGTSSEQYF
>TRBV4-1|TRBJ2-2
CASSHTGTEAGELFF
>TRBV2|TRBJ1-5
CASSDPINRAAQHF
>TRBV28|.
CATAGTYEQYF